This TCR beta chain originates from a study of liver allograft versus peripheral blood T cells. Overall study context: A comparison was made between T cell receptor repertoires in transplanted livers and those in recipients' peripheral blood. Study results and limitations: According to reports, the T cell receptor repertoires inside liver allografts differed from those in peripheral blood.

This clonotype occurred a few times. Its antigen is unknown. TCRdb reanalysed the reads using MiXCR and keeps one entry per CDR3 protein. The sample includes approximately 9,100 distinct CDR3 sequences, about 15% of them seen just once. Germline V gives CDR1 MDHEN, CDR2 SYDVKM. The CDR3 loop spans 16 amino acids. Trimming took 5 bases from V and 4 from J; bases not matched to a gene: 10. This TCR was recovered from a human patient who had a liver transplant. Some T cells here may be from the graft donor. The gene calls are TRBV28 and TRBJ2-3; 9 bases map to TRBD2. CDR3 nucleotide sequence: TGTGCCAGCAGTAAAGAGCGGGGGGTGGTTTCAGATACGCAGTATTTT. It is translated as CASSKERGVVSDTQYF.